The source of this T cell receptor (beta chain) is a study of CD8 T cells in ankylosing spondylitis. Trimming pared 2 bases from V and 5 bases from J, leaving 9 bases between. CDR3 size: 13 residues. CDR1 is ENHRY, CDR2 SYGVKD, per germline. TCRdb processed the 5' RACE reads anew with MiXCR; each CDR3 protein has one entry. The sample includes roughly 150,000 distinct CDR3 sequences, 30% to 40% of them seen just once. Sequenced: synovial fluid, either unsorted or a sorted T cell fraction (not recorded which). V gene TRBV10-3 combines with J gene TRBJ1-1, with a possible D match to TRBD1 (6 bases). The origin of this receptor is a male donor with ankylosing spondylitis. The CDR3: CAISEATGTEAFF. DNA of the CDR3: TGTGCCATCAGTGAGGCCACAGGGACTGAAGCTTTCTTT.